This TCR beta chain was observed in a study of OX40 agonist ivuxolimab in advanced cancers. About the research overall: Patients were treated with ivuxolimab, an agonistic anti-OX40 (CD134) antibody. Eligibility rules accepted prior anti-PD-1, anti-PD-L1 or anti-CTLA-4 therapy, and approximately 40% had some.

This CDR3 has 13 amino acids. CDR1 and CDR2 from the germline V gene are MDHEN and SYDVKM. V was cut by 10 bases and J by 1 base, with 14 bases left in between. The method was immunoSEQ multiplex PCR; TCRdb's version includes in-frame clones alone and lacks a portion of them. The profile shows about 58,000 clones, about 90% of them singletons. Source: CD4+ or CD8+ T cells sorted from blood, taken in a trial of the OX40 agonist ivuxolimab. This receptor was taken from an adult with an advanced solid tumor such as melanoma, head and neck, liver or kidney cancer. The J gene is TRBJ2-7, the V gene TRBV28, with a weak D call TRBD1 (7 bases). The CDR3 nucleotides are TGTGCCACTAACAGGGGAGGATCCTACGAGCAGTACTTC. It codes for CATNRGGSYEQYF.